A selection of T cell receptor beta chains follows, all from one sample in a study of cytomegalovirus exposure and HLA in healthy donors. Generated by immunoSEQ multiplex PCR, the TCRdb table keeps only in-frame clones and is missing some. The sample includes roughly 120,000 clones, roughly 80% seen only once; the top ten take approximately 2.1%. The sample comprised PBMCs. The receptor source for this set is a woman aged 40 to 50 in good health and CMV-seropositive. Each CDR3 is given with its conserved first and last residue. The D gene is left open where the match is weak.

J,D,V,CDR3
TRBJ2-7,TRBD2,TRBV9,CASSAGGNIYEQYF
TRBJ2-7,TRBD1,TRBV27,CASSPLRQGWEYF
TRBJ2-7,TRBD1,TRBV30,CAWSVQGAGQYF
TRBJ1-4,-,TRBV7-2,CASSPNAGEKLFF
TRBJ2-7,TRBD2,TRBV18,CASSLDTGGSYEQYF
TRBJ2-1,TRBD1,TRBV5-6,CASSLEGASYNEQFF
TRBJ2-3,TRBD2,TRBV28,CASSLREGHTDTQYF
TRBJ2-2,TRBD1,TRBV18,CASSPFWDRNTGELFF
TRBJ2-5,-,TRBV2,CASNVPILGSRETQYF
TRBJ2-7,TRBD2,TRBV5-1,CASSTGTSRTSYEQYF
TRBJ1-1,-,TRBV19,CASSTKNKSPNTEAFF
TRBJ1-5,-,TRBV5-8,CASSSRVSDQPQHF
TRBJ1-1,-,TRBV29-1,CSVTPYTEAFF
TRBJ2-1,-,TRBV20-1,CVGGSYNEQFF
TRBJ1-5,-,TRBV6-1,CASGEGGTGRFAQPQHF
TRBJ1-1,TRBD1,TRBV7-9,CASSIDRVNTEAFF
TRBJ1-1,-,TRBV27,CASSFGDTTGEAFF
TRBJ2-7,-,TRBV7-8,CASSIDSYEQYF
TRBJ1-3,-,TRBV5-1,CASSFFPGNTIYF
TRBJ1-5,-,TRBV11-3,CATSGSYSNQPQHF
TRBJ2-7,-,TRBV28,CVSSHQQGRAHEQYF
TRBJ2-1,TRBD2,TRBV27,CASSLLTSGRTGNEQFF
TRBJ2-5,-,TRBV7-2,CASSLAGGGETQYF
TRBJ1-3,-,TRBV18,CASSLGNSGNTIYF